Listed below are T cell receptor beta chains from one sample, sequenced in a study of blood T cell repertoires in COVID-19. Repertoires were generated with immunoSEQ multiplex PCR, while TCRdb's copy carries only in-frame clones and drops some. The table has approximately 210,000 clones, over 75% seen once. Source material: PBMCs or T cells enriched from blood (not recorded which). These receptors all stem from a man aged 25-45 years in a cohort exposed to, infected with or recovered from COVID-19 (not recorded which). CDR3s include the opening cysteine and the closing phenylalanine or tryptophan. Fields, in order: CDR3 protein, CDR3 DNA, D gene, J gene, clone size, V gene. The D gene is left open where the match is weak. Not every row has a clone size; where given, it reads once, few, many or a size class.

CATRSGTGSYEQYF	TGTGCCACCCGATCCGGGACAGGGTCTTACGAGCAGTACTTC	TRBD1	TRBJ2-7	-	TRBV24-1
CASSLGNYGYTF	TGTGCCAGCAGCCTCGGGAACTATGGCTACACCTTC	-	TRBJ1-2	-	TRBV5-6
CASSTLPWSGELFF	TGTGCCAGTAGTACTTTGCCCTGGAGCGGGGAGCTGTTTTTT	-	TRBJ2-2	-	TRBV19
CSVVDLLAAQETQYF	TGCAGCGTTGTCGATTTACTAGCGGCTCAAGAGACCCAGTACTTC	TRBD2	TRBJ2-5	-	TRBV29-1
CASSSTGVETQYF	TGTGCCAGCAGCTCTACAGGGGTAGAGACCCAGTACTTC	TRBD1	TRBJ2-5	-	TRBV7-3
CASSLMNSKAFF	TGTGCCAGCAGTTTAATGAATAGCAAAGCTTTCTTT	-	TRBJ1-1	few	TRBV12-3/TRBV12-4
CASSLSHSSNQPQHF	TGTGCCAGCAGCTTATCCCACAGTAGCAATCAGCCCCAGCATTTT	-	TRBJ1-5	-	TRBV7-2
CASSLTGSTYEQYF	TGCGCCAGCAGCTTGACCGGGAGCACTTACGAGCAGTACTTC	-	TRBJ2-7	-	TRBV5-1
CASSVLGAREQYF	TGTGCCAGTAGTGTCCTGGGAGCCCGCGAGCAGTACTTC	-	TRBJ2-7	-	TRBV19
CASSGWPARHGYEQYF	TGTGCCAGCAGCGGCTGGCCCGCCCGACATGGATACGAGCAGTACTTC	-	TRBJ2-7	-	TRBV7-9
CASSQRGENGYTF	TGTGCCAGCAGCCAAAGGGGCGAGAATGGCTACACCTTC	-	TRBJ1-2	-	TRBV3-1/TRBV3-2
CASSQITSGQETQYF	TGTGCCAGCAGCCAAATAACTAGCGGCCAAGAGACCCAGTACTTC	TRBD2	TRBJ2-5	-	TRBV3-1/TRBV3-2
CASSLAGYEQYF	TGTGCCAGCAGCTTAGCCGGTTACGAGCAGTACTTC	-	TRBJ2-7	-	TRBV11-2
CASSPGQTYEQYF	TGTGCCAGTAGTCCGGGACAGACCTACGAGCAGTACTTC	TRBD1	TRBJ2-7	few	TRBV19
CATSGLTGPTGELFF	TGTGCCACCAGTGGTTTAACAGGGCCCACCGGGGAGCTGTTTTTT	-	TRBJ2-2	-	TRBV24-1